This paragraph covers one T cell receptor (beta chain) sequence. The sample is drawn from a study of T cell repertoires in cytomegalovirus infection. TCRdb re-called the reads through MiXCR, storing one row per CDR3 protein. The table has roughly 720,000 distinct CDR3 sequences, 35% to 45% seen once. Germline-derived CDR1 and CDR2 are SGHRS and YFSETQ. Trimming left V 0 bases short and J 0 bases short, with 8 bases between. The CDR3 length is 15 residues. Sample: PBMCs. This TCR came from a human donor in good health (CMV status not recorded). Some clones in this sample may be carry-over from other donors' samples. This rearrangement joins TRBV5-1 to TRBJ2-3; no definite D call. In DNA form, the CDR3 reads TGCGCCAGCAGCTTGGCACCCGAGAGCACAGATACGCAGTATTTT. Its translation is CASSLAPESTDTQYF.